Reported below is one TCR beta chain. Its antigen is still unknown. TCRdb's table, derived via immunoSEQ multiplex PCR, lists solely in-frame clones and lacks some. This sample has 8,500 to 14,000 clones, with around 90% found just once. Per germline, CDR1 MNHNS and CDR2 SASEGT. The V end lost 0 bases, the J end lost 5 bases, and 14 bases lay between the germline ends. The CDR3 loop spans 16 amino acids. This entry is derived from a study of stem cell transplantation in POMP-related autoinflammatory disease. Study-wide results and caveats: Fewer unique TRB V-J gene pairings were identified in patients with PRAID. Across all analyzed T-cell subsets, patients with PRAID tended toward reduced diversity and increased clonality.

The gene calls are TRBV6-1 and TRBJ1-5; D is perhaps TRBD1 (6 bases). This TCR was recovered from a human donor with POMP-related autoinflammation and immune dysregulation (PRAID). The input for sequencing was CD8+ T cells from PBMCs, taken before stem cell transplantation. The CDR3 nucleotides are TGTGCCAGCAGTGAAGCGTTACAGGGTGAAGATCAGCCCCAGCATTTT. Amino acids: CASSEALQGEDQPQHF.